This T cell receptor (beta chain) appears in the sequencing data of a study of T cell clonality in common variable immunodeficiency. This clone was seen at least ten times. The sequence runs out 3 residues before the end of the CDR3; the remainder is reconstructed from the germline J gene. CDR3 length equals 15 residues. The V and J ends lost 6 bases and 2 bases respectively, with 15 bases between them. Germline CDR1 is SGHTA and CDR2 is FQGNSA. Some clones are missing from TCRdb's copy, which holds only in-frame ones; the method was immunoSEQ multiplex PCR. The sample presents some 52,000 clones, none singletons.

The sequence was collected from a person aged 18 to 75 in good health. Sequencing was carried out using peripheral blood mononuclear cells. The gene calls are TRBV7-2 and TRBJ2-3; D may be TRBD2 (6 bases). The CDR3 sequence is CASRRSSGYTDTQYF. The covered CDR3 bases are TGTGCCAGCAGGCGGAGTAGCGGATACACAGATACG.